The entry below gives a single T cell receptor (beta chain) sequence along with its context. Trimming removed 5 bases from V and 2 bases from J, with 9 bases in between. Germline CDR1 reads SGHAT; CDR2 reads FQNNGV. This CDR3 is built from 13 residues. In the original analysis: Reference gene primer amplification gave estimated nucleated cell counts. The data were produced by immunoSEQ multiplex PCR, yet TCRdb's version contains in-frame clones alone and is incomplete. The V and J calls and the clone size are those of that table, but D and trimming were determined from the DNA. The sample contains roughly 100,000 clones, approximately 86% of which appear only once. The data stem from a study of blood T cell repertoires in COVID-19. Across the whole study: Italy, Spain and the United States were the sources of the convalescent and acute COVID-19 samples. PBMCs, B-cell-depleted T cells, or T cells provided the cDNA or gDNA that made up the material.

V gene TRBV11-2 combines with J gene TRBJ2-5; possibly TRBD2 for D (6 bases). Material for sequencing was peripheral blood. This clonotype was sampled from a man aged 45-65 years with active or convalescent COVID-19. For the CDR3, the DNA is TGTGCCAGCAGCAAACGGGGGCAAGAGACCCAGTACTTC. Translation gives CASSKRGQETQYF. Variable domain in full (rest from reference TRBV11-2 and TRBJ2-5): EAGVAQSPRYKIIEKRQSVAFWCNPISGHATLYWYQQILGQGPKLLIQFQNNGVVDDSQLPKDRFSAERLKGVDSTLKIQPAKLEDSAVYLCASSKRGQETQYFGPGTRLLVL.